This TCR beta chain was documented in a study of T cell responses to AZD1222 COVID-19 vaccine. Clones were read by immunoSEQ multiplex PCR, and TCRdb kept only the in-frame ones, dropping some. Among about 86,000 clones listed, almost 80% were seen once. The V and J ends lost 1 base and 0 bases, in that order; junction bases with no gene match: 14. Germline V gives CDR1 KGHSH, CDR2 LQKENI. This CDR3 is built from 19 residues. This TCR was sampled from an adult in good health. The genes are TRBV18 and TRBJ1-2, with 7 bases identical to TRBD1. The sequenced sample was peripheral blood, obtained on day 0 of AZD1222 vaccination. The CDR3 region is CASSPLLGQDYRTNYGYTF. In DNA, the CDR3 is TGTGCCAGCTCACCACTCCTCGGACAGGACTACAGGACTAACTATGGCTACACCTTC. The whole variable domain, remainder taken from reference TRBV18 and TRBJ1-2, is NAGVMQNPRHLVRRRGQEARLRCSPMKGHSHVYWYRQLPEEGLKFMVYLQKENIIDESGMPKERFSAEFPKEGPSILRIQQVVRGDSAAYFCASSPLLGQDYRTNYGYTFGSGTRLTVV.